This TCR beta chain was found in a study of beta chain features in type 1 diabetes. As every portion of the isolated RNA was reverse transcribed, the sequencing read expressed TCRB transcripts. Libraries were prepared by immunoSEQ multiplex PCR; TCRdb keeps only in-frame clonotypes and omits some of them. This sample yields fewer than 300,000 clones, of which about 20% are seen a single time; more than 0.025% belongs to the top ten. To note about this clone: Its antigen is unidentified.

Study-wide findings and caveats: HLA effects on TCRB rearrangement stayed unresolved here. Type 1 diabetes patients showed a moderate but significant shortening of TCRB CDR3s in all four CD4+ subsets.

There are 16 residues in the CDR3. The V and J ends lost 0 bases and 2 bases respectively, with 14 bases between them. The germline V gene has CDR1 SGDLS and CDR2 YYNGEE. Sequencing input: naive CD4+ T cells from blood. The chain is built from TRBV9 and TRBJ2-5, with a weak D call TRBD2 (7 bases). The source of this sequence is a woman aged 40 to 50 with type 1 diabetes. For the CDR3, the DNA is TGTGCCAGCAGCGTAGGTTGGGGGGGCAGGCAAGAGACCCAGTACTTC. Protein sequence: CASSVGWGGRQETQYF. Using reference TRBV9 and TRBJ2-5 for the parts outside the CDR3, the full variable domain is DSGVTQTPKHLITATGQRVTLRCSPRSGDLSVYWYQQSLDQGLQFLIQYYNGEERAKGNILERFSAQQFPDLHSELNLSSLELGDSALYFCASSVGWGGRQETQYFGPGTRLLVL.